This entry is about one T cell receptor (beta chain). Its antigen is unknown. Germline V gives CDR1 SEHNR, CDR2 FQNEAQ (reference sequence). V gave up 1 base and J gave up 1 base, with 10 bases separating them. This CDR3 spans 15 amino acids. TCRdb reprocessed the reads via MiXCR and lists one record per CDR3 protein. The sample includes more than 250,000 distinct CDR3 sequences, around 15% seen only once; the top ten take 8.5% to 10%. The sample belongs to a study of T cell repertoires in cytomegalovirus infection. Turning to the study itself: Evidence of both CMV infection and a matching HLA type came from public TCR beta signatures.

General study points: Cumulative frequency (of public TCR beta family members) identified carriers of CMV plus the relevant HLA. CMV-specific TCR beta clonotypes restricted by HLA-C dominated the ex vivo response.

This receptor was obtained from a human donor in good health (CMV status not recorded). Some clones in this sample may be carry-over from other donors' samples. The chain carries TRBV7-9 and TRBJ1-2; D unresolved. The sequencing input was PBMCs. The CDR3 sequence is CASSLDAPFNYGYTF. The CDR3 DNA reads as TGTGCCAGCAGCTTAGATGCACCTTTTAACTATGGCTACACCTTC.